This T cell receptor beta chain was captured in a study of blood T cell repertoires in COVID-19. Study-wide context: Acute-phase and convalescent COVID-19 samples originated in the United States, Italy and Spain. From T cells, B-cell-depleted T cells, or PBMCs came the material, which was cDNA or gDNA.

Authors' processing steps: Scientists estimated how many nucleated cells there were by amplifying reference gene primers. TCRdb's copy holds only in-frame clones and misses some; the assay was immunoSEQ multiplex PCR. From that table come the V and J calls and clone size; the DNA was used to work out D and trimming. The data hold 95,000 to 150,000 clones, with roughly four fifths observed a single time. Germline V CDR1 and CDR2: SGHKS, YYEKEE (reference sequence). The CDR3 spans 15 residues. V gave up 4 bases and J gave up 2 bases, with 16 bases separating them. There are a few counts of this clone. The sequencing input was peripheral blood. This receptor was identified in a man aged 55 to 70 with acute or convalescent COVID-19. The V gene is TRBV5-5, the J gene TRBJ2-7; tentative D call: TRBD1 (6 bases). In nucleotides, the CDR3 is TGTGCCAGCAGCCCTTATCGAGGGGGTCCCTACGAGCAGTACTTC. Its translation: CASSPYRGGPYEQYF.